This T cell receptor beta chain was sequenced in a study of a mutant IDH1 vaccine in newly diagnosed glioma. Overall study findings and caveats: Alterations occurring in top peripheral T cell clonotypes seemed unrelated to pseudoprogression.

The sample's time point: baseline, week 1 (first vaccination visit). Noted treatment: pre-vaccination baseline after standard-of-care therapy. V lost 5 bases to trimming and J lost 6 bases, with 16 bases between them. CDR1 WSHSY and CDR2 SAAADI come from the germline V gene. This CDR3 has 15 residues. Comments on this clone: The antigen remains unidentified.

TCRdb keeps only in-frame clones here, not all; method: immunoSEQ multiplex PCR. The data contain 80,000 to 100,000 clones, over 75% of them singletons. The source material was PBMCs, sampled from a glioma patient treated with radiotherapy, temozolomide or both. The origin of this receptor is a man aged 35-49 years with glioma. Some clones in this sample may be carry-over from other donors' samples. This chain joins TRBV10-2 and TRBJ2-2; D is undetermined. The CDR3 region has the DNA TGCGCCAGCAGTCAGCTGTTTCCCCCCGCCGGGGAGCTGTTTTTT. This sequence encodes CASSQLFPPAGELFF.